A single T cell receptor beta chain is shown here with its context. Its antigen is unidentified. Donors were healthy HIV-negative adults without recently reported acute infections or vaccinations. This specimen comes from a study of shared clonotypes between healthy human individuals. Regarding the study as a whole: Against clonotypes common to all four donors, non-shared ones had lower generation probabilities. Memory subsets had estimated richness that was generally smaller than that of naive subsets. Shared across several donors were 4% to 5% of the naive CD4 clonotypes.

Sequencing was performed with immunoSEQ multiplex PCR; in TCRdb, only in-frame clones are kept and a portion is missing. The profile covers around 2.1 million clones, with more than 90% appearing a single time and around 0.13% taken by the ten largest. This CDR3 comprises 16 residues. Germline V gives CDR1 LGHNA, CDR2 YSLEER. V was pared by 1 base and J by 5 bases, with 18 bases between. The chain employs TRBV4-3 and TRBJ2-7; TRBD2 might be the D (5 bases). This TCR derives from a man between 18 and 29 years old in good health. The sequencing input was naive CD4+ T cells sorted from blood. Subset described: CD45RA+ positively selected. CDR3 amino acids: CASSQVRGSISDEQYF. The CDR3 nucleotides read TGCGCCAGCAGCCAAGTCCGGGGTTCTATCTCGGACGAGCAGTACTTC.